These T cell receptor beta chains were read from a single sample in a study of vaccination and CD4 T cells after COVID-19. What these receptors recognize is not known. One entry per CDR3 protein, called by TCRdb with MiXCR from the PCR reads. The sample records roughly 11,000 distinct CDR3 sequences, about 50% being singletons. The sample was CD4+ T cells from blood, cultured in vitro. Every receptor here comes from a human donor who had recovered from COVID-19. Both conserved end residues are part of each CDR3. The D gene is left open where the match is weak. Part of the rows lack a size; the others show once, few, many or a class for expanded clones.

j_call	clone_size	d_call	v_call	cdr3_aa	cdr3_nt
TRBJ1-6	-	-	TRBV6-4	CASSAFQGSNSPLHF	TGTGCCAGCAGTGCTTTTCAGGGTTCTAATTCACCCCTCCACTTT
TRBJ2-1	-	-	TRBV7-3	CASSLESLNEQFF	TGTGCCAGCAGCTTAGAGAGTCTAAATGAGCAGTTCTTC
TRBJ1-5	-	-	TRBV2	CASSEARDQPQHF	TGTGCCAGCAGTGAGGCCAGGGATCAGCCCCAGCATTTT
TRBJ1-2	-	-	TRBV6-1	CASSLKGNGYTF	TGTGCCAGCAGTCTAAAGGGAAATGGCTACACCTTC
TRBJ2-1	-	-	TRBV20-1	CSELGLNEQFF	TGCAGTGAACTAGGTCTTAATGAGCAGTTCTTC
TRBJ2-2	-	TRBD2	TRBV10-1	CASSNTLSGREDTGELFF	TGCGCCAGCAGCAATACCCTTAGCGGGAGGGAGGACACCGGGGAGCTGTTTTTT
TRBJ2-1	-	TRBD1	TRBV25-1	CASSVGTGDFYNEQFF	TGTGCCAGCAGTGTTGGGACAGGAGACTTCTACAATGAGCAGTTCTTC
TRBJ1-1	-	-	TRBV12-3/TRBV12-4	CASKGFGDTEAFF	TGTGCCAGCAAGGGCTTCGGGGACACTGAAGCTTTCTTT
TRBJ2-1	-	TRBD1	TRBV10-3	CAISVRDRGNEQFF	TGTGCCATCAGTGTCCGGGACAGGGGGAATGAGCAGTTCTTC
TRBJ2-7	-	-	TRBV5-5	CASSSGSYEQYF	TGTGCCAGCAGCTCTGGTTCCTACGAGCAGTACTTC
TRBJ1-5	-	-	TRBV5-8	CASSLAREGGQPQHF	TGTGCCAGCAGCTTGGCAAGGGAAGGAGGTCAGCCCCAGCATTTT
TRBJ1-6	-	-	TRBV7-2	CASSLDLWGDSPLHF	TGTGCCAGCAGCTTAGATCTCTGGGGGGATTCACCCCTCCACTTT
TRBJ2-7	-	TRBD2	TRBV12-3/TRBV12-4	CASSSTGLATYEQYF	TGTGCCAGCAGTTCTACCGGACTAGCAACCTACGAGCAGTACTTC
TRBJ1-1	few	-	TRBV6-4	CASSDSLNTEAFF	TGTGCCAGCAGTGACTCCCTGAACACTGAAGCTTTCTTT
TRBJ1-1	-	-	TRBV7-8	CASSLGLGTEAFF	TGTGCCAGCAGCTTAGGACTTGGCACTGAAGCTTTCTTT
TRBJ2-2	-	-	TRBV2	CASRLGGTGELFF	TGTGCCAGCAGACTAGGGGGCACCGGGGAGCTGTTTTTT
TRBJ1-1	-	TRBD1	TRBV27	CASSLRTGGPEAFF	TGTGCCAGCAGTTTACGGACAGGGGGCCCTGAAGCTTTCTTT
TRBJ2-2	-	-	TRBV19	CASSIDWNTGELFF	TGTGCCAGTAGTATTGACTGGAACACCGGGGAGCTGTTTTTT
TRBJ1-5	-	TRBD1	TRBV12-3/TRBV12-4	CASSQQGSSNQPQHF	TGTGCCAGCAGTCAACAGGGGTCTAGCAATCAGCCCCAGCATTTT
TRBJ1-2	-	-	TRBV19	CASSKEGPYGYTF	TGTGCCAGTAGTAAAGAGGGACCCTATGGCTACACCTTC
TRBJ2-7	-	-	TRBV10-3	CAISGGTALYEQYF	TGTGCCATCAGTGGCGGGACAGCCCTCTACGAGCAGTACTTC
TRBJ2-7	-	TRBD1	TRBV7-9	CASSPGTGGPYEQYF	TGTGCCAGCAGCCCCGGGACAGGCGGTCCCTACGAGCAGTACTTC
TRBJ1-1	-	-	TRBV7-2	CASSLVSVPNTEAFF	TGTGCCAGCAGCTTAGTTTCAGTCCCGAACACTGAAGCTTTCTTT
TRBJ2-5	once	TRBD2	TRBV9	CASSVVGGSFQETQYF	TGTGCCAGCAGCGTAGTGGGAGGGAGTTTCCAAGAGACCCAGTACTTC
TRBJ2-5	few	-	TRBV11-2	CASSFGARETQYF	TGTGCCAGCAGCTTCGGGGCTAGAGAGACCCAGTACTTC
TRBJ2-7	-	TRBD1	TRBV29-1	CSVDPGTGGDEQYF	TGCAGCGTTGACCCCGGGACAGGGGGTGACGAGCAGTACTTC
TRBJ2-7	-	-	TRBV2	CASSNRASYEQYF	TGTGCCAGCAGTAACAGGGCGTCCTACGAGCAGTACTTC
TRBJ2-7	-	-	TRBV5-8	CASSNRAAYEQYF	TGTGCCAGCAGCAACCGGGCCGCTTACGAGCAGTACTTC
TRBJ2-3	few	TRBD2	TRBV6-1	CASRDSSGSTDTQYF	TGTGCCAGCAGAGACTCTAGCGGGAGCACAGATACGCAGTATTTT
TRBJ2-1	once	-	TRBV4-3	CASSQRGGGSYSEQFF	TGCGCCAGCAGCCAAAGGGGGGGAGGATCCTATAGTGAGCAGTTCTTC
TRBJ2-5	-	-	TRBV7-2	CASSLEPLDTQYF	TGTGCCAGCAGCTTAGAACCCCTTGACACCCAGTACTTC
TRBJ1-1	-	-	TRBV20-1	CSARENTEAFF	TGCAGTGCTAGGGAGAACACTGAAGCTTTCTTT
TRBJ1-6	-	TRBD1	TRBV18	CASSPPGQGPSYNSPLHF	TGTGCCAGCTCACCTCCGGGACAGGGACCCTCCTATAATTCACCCCTCCACTTT
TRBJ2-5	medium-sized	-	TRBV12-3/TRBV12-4	CASTDYLAPETQYF	TGTGCCAGCACCGATTATCTAGCGCCGGAGACCCAGTACTTC
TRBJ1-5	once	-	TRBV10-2	CASSNNRVGTQHF	TGCGCCAGCAGTAATAACAGGGTTGGGACCCAGCATTTT
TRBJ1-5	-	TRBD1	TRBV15	CVTSRDGQGFGQPQHF	TGTGTCACCAGCAGAGATGGACAGGGCTTCGGTCAGCCCCAGCATTTT
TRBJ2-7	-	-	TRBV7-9	CASSFLGAEQYF	TGTGCCAGCAGCTTCTTAGGGGCCGAGCAGTACTTC
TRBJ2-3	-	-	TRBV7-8	CASSLSLQSGTDTQYF	TGTGCCAGCAGCTTATCTTTGCAGTCTGGCACAGATACGCAGTATTTT
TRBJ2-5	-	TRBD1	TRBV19	CASSIRQGASTQYF	TGTGCCAGTAGTATACGACAGGGGGCCTCGACCCAGTACTTC
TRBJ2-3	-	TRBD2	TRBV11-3	CASSALLAGGSDTQYF	TGTGCCAGCAGCGCTCTACTAGCGGGGGGGTCTGATACGCAGTATTTT
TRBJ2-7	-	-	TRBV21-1	CASSTLTPSRHYEQYF	TGTGCCAGCAGCACCCTTACTCCCTCACGGCACTACGAGCAGTACTTC
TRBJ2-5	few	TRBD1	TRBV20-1	CSARGQFPETQYF	TGCAGTGCTAGGGGACAGTTCCCGGAGACCCAGTACTTC